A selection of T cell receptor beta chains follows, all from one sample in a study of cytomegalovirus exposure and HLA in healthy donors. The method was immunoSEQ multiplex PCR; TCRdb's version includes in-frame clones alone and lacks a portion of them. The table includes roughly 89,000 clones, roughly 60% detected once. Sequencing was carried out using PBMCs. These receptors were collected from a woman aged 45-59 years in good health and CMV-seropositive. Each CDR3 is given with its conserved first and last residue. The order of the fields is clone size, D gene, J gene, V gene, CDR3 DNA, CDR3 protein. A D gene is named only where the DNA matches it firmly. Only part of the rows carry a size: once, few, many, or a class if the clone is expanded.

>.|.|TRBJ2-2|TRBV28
TGTGCCAGCAGGGAACAGGTGACCACCGGGGAGCTGTTTTTT
CASREQVTTGELFF
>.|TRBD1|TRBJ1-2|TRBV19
TGTGCCAGTAGTAGGACAGGGAGCTATGGCTACACCTTC
CASSRTGSYGYTF
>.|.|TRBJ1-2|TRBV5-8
TGTGCCAGCAGCTTGGAACAGGGCTATGGCTACACCTTC
CASSLEQGYGYTF
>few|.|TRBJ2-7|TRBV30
TGTGCCTGGAGTGTTATCCAGGAAAAAGGATACGAGCAGTACTTC
CAWSVIQEKGYEQYF
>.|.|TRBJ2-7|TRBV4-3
TGCGCCAGCAGCCAAGTGATGGCAGGGGCCTACGAGCAGTACTTC
CASSQVMAGAYEQYF
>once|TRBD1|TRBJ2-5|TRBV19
TGTGCCAGTAGTCGACAGGGTAAACACGATTTACAAGAGACCCAGTACTTC
CASSRQGKHDLQETQYF
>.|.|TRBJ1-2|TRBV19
TGTGCCAGTAGTTCCCAGGGTTCTAACTATGGCTACACCTTC
CASSSQGSNYGYTF
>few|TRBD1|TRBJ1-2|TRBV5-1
TGCGCCAGCAGCCCGACTGGACAGGGGGCTTCATATGGCTACACCTTC
CASSPTGQGASYGYTF
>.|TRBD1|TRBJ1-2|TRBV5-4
TGTGCCAGCAGCCCCGGGACAGGGGGGATCTATGGCTACACCTTC
CASSPGTGGIYGYTF
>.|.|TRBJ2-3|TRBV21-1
TGTGCCAGCAGCATAGCCCCATGGGGAGCGGGACTTAGCACAGATACGCAGTATTTT
CASSIAPWGAGLSTDTQYF
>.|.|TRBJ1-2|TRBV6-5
TGTGCCAGCAGTCCCTCGCCGGGGGACTATGGCTACACCTTC
CASSPSPGDYGYTF
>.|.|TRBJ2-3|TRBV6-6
TGTGCCACGGGCGGGGGCACAGATACGCAGTATTTT
CATGGGTDTQYF
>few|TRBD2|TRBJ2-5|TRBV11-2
TGTGCCAGCAGCTTATCCCTAACTCGGGGCGGGGGGGCCGAGACCCAGTACTTC
CASSLSLTRGGGAETQYF
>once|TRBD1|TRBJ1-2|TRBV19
TGTGCCAGTAGTTCTCCTACCACAGGGGGCCACTATGGCTACACCTTC
CASSSPTTGGHYGYTF
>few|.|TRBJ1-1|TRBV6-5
TGTGCCAGCAGACCTCACGGGATCACTGAAGCTTTCTTT
CASRPHGITEAFF
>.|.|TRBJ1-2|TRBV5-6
TGTGCCAGCAGCTTCGGGAGGGAAACCTATGGCTACACCTTC
CASSFGRETYGYTF
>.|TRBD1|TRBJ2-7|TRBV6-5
TGTGCCAGCAGTTCAGGGGGCGACGAGCAGTACTTC
CASSSGGDEQYF
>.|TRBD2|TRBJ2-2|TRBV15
TGTGCCACCAGCAGAGATTCGGGGGGGGAAACCGGGGAGCTGTTTTTT
CATSRDSGGETGELFF
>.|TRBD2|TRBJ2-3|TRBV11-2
TGTGCCAGCAGCTCTGGACTAGCGGGGGGAATGACGCAGTATTTT
CASSSGLAGGMTQYF
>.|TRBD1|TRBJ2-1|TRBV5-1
TGCGCCAGCAGCACCGGGACAGAGACGGATGAGCAGTTCTTC
CASSTGTETDEQFF
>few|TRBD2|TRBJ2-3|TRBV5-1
TGCGCCAGCAGCTTGGGACTAGCGGGGGGCAGCACAGATACGCAGTATTTT
CASSLGLAGGSTDTQYF
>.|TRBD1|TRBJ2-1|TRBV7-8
TGTGCCAGCAGCCGAAGACAGGGCTACAATGAGCAGTTCTTC
CASSRRQGYNEQFF
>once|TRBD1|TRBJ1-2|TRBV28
TGTGCCAGCAGGGGGACAGGGCTTCATGGCTACACCTTC
CASRGTGLHGYTF
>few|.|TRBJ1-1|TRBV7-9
TGTGCCAGCAGCTTAGCTTTGGCGGGGAACACTGAAGCTTTCTTT
CASSLALAGNTEAFF
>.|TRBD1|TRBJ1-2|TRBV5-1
TGCGCCAGCAGCGTGGACAGGGTCCAGGGCTACACCTTC
CASSVDRVQGYTF
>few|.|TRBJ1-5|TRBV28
TGTGCCAGCAGTTTAGAGGGTACTAGCAATCAGCCCCAGCATTTT
CASSLEGTSNQPQHF
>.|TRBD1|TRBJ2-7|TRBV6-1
TGTGCCAGCAGTAGTACCGGGACAGGGGGCTACGAGCAGTACTTC
CASSSTGTGGYEQYF
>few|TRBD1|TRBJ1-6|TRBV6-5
TGTGCCATCGAGGGACAGGGTCTCCTCCACTTT
CAIEGQGLLHF
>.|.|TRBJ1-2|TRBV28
TGTGCCAGCAGTTTCGCAGGTCCTAACTATGGCTACACCTTC
CASSFAGPNYGYTF
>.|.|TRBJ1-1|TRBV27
TGTGCCAGCAGTTGGACACGGAACACTGAAGCTTTCTTT
CASSWTRNTEAFF
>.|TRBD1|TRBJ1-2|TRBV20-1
TGCAGTGCTGGACAGGCCTGGAGCCCCAACTTC
CSAGQAWSPNF
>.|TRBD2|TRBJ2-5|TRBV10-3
TGTGCCATCAGTGTAAACCCGACTAGCGGGGGAGAGACCCAGTACTTC
CAISVNPTSGGETQYF
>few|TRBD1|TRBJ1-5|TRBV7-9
TGTGCCAGCAGCATGGGGGACAGGGCTCAGCCCCAGCATTTT
CASSMGDRAQPQHF
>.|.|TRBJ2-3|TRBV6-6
TGTGCCAGCAGTTCGGAGGGGGGGGGAGATACGCAGTATTTT
CASSSEGGGDTQYF
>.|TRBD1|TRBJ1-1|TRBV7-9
TGTTCCAGCAGCTTACCGACGACAGGGCGAGCCACTGAAGCTTTCTTT
CSSSLPTTGRATEAFF
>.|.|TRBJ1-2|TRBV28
TGTGCCAGCAGCCCCTTCACCTTGGGGCTCGGCTACACCTTC
CASSPFTLGLGYTF
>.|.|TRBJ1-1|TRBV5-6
TGTGCCAGCAGCTTGGACCAGGACAAGACTGAAGCTTTCTTT
CASSLDQDKTEAFF
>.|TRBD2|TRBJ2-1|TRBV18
TGTGCCAGCTCACCACTAGCGGGGAGTGAGCAGTTCTTC
CASSPLAGSEQFF
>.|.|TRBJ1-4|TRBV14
TGTGCCAGCAATACAGGGAGTAGTGAAAGACTGTTTTTT
CASNTGSSERLFF
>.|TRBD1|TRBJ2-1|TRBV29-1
TGCAGCACCCAATCGACAGGGTCCTACAATGAGCAGTTCTTC
CSTQSTGSYNEQFF
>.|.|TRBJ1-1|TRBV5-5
TGTGCCAGCAGCTCTTCACGGACACCGGATTCAGCTTTCTTT
CASSSSRTPDSAFF
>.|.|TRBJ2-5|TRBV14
TGTGCCAGCAGCCAAGGAGGGGGGACCCAGTACTTC
CASSQGGGTQYF
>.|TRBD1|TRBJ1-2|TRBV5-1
TGCGCCAGCACAGGGGGCGAGGGCTACACCTTC
CASTGGEGYTF
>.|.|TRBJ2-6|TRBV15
TGTGCCACAGGAAGCTACAGGGCCGGGGCCAACGTCCTGACTTTC
CATGSYRAGANVLTF
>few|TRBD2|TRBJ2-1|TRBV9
TGTGCCAGCAGCGTAGGGACTAGTGGCTACAATGAGCAGTTCTTC
CASSVGTSGYNEQFF
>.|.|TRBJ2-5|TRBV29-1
TGCAGCGTTCGAACTGGAGAGACCCAGTACTTC
CSVRTGETQYF